The clone carrying this TCR beta chain counts as medium-sized by frequency. Its matching antigen is unknown. TRB was amplified by touch-down multiplex PCR, primer pools A and B combined. TCRdb re-analyzed the multiplex PCR reads; it lists each CDR3 protein once, without DNA. The sample has around 7,000 distinct CDR3 sequences. The sample belongs to a study of T cell clusters in autoimmune cytopenias. The study, taken as a whole, reports: No cluster-lack signature appeared between secondary cytopenia and chronic lymphocytic leukemia patients, apparently due to lymphoma masking. TRB repertoire shifts in secondary cytopenia and chronic lymphocytic leukemia mostly reflected lymphoma, not autoimmunity. Primary autoimmune cytopenia patients seemingly lacked the physiological T cell clusters found in healthy donors.

Approximately 40,000 genome equivalents of blood DNA were amplified for TRB. The CDR3 has 14 residues. Germline V gene lookup returns CDR1 SEHNR and CDR2 FQNEAQ (reference sequence). The sequence was obtained from a human donor with an autoimmune cytopenia or autoimmune hepatitis (not recorded which). What was sequenced was peripheral blood. The chain has TRBV7-9 and TRBJ2-2; with no DNA, the TCRdb D assignment of TRBD1 cannot be verified. The CDR3 is CASSFSGGTGELFF.